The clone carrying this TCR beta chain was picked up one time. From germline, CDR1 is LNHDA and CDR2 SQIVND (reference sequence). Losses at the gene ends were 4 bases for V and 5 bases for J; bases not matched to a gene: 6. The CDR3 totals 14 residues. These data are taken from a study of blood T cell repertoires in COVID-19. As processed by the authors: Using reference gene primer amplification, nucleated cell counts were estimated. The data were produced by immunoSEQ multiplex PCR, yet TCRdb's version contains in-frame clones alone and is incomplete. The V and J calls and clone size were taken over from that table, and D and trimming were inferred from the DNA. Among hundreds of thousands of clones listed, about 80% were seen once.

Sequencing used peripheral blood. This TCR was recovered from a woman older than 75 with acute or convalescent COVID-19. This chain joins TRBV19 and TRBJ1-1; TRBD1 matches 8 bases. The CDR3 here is CASSNADRGTEAFF. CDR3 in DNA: TGTGCCAGTAGTAACGCAGACAGGGGTACTGAAGCTTTCTTT.